This record looks at one T cell receptor beta chain sequence and its context. The antigen remains undetermined. These data are taken from a study of cytomegalovirus exposure and HLA in healthy donors. Whole-study context: Approximately 80 million unique TCRs from HLA-typed donors were held in an early data release. General study points: A previous analysis found most TCR beta V segments productive roughly 90% or roughly 30% of the time.

CDR3 size: 12 residues. CDR1 and CDR2 (germline): SGHAT, FQNNGV. Trimming pared 3 bases from V and 5 bases from J, leaving 7 bases between. This PCR relied on a set of 60 Vbeta primers and 13 Jbeta primers. Data came from immunoSEQ multiplex PCR; TCRdb stores just in-frame clones and leaves some out. This table has nearly 110,000 clones, over 60% appearing once. Sequencing was done on a sample of PBMCs. The sequence derives from a woman in her 50s in good health and CMV-seropositive. V usage is TRBV11-2 and J usage is TRBJ2-5; D gene ambiguous. The chain's CDR3 is CASSFAYETQYF. CDR3 DNA: TGTGCCAGCAGCTTTGCCTACGAGACCCAGTACTTC.